These T cell receptor beta chains were read from a single sample in a study of T cells after yellow fever vaccination. TCRdb redid the calling of the 5' RACE reads with MiXCR, one entry per CDR3 protein. The table shows 340,000 or so distinct CDR3 sequences, with approximately 12% occurring only once. This material consisted of CD4+ T cells sorted from PBMCs, taken 15 days after the yellow fever booster vaccination. Source of these receptors: a man aged 18 to 29 who received the YFV17D yellow fever vaccine. Both conserved end residues are part of each CDR3. Fields, in order: CDR3 DNA, CDR3 protein, CDR3 length, clone size, V gene, J gene, D gene. D genes are given only for firm matches. Clone size is shown for a subset of rows, as once, few, many or a class of expanded clone.

TGCAGTGCTAGAGGACTAGCGGGGGACTCCTACAATGAGCAGTTCTTC,CSARGLAGDSYNEQFF,16,many,TRBV20-1,TRBJ2-1,TRBD2
TGTGCCAGCAGTATAGCGGGGGGGCACGCAGATACGCAGTATTTT,CASSIAGGHADTQYF,15,few,TRBV12-3/TRBV12-4,TRBJ2-3,TRBD2
TGTGCCAGCAGTACGAGATCCGGGCGCGAGCAGTACTTC,CASSTRSGREQYF,13,.,TRBV7-2,TRBJ2-7,.
TGTGCCAGCAGCACAGGGACTAGCGGGGGGTCTCAGACCCAGTACTTC,CASSTGTSGGSQTQYF,16,few,TRBV5-4,TRBJ2-5,TRBD2
TGTGCCAGCTCAATCGGACAGGGAGCTAACTATGGCTACACCTTC,CASSIGQGANYGYTF,15,.,TRBV18,TRBJ1-2,TRBD1
TGTGCCAGCACCCCTCGCGGGGACGAGCAGTACTTC,CASTPRGDEQYF,12,.,TRBV7-2,TRBJ2-7,.
TGTGCCAGCAGCCAACGTTTGCCGGGGGGGAGCAATCAGCCCCAGCATTTT,CASSQRLPGGSNQPQHF,17,few,TRBV4-2,TRBJ1-5,.
TGTGCCAGCACCGAGGGTTACTATAATTCACCCCTCCACTTT,CASTEGYYNSPLHF,14,many,TRBV27,TRBJ1-6,.
TGCAGTGCTAGAGAGGGTGCAGCGACCCAGTACTTC,CSAREGAATQYF,12,.,TRBV20-1,TRBJ2-5,.
TGTGCCAGCAGCTTAAACCCCAGCGGTGTCCAAGAGACCCAGTACTTC,CASSLNPSGVQETQYF,16,few,TRBV11-2,TRBJ2-5,.
TGTGCCAGCAGCTTACGACTAGCGGGGACTCAGGAGACCCAGTACTTC,CASSLRLAGTQETQYF,16,.,TRBV7-8,TRBJ2-5,TRBD2
TGTGCCAGCAGCATGAGGACAGGGAGCTCCTACGAGCAGTACTTC,CASSMRTGSSYEQYF,15,few,TRBV7-9,TRBJ2-7,TRBD1
TGTGCCAGCAGTTACACCCTACAGGGAGCGACCTATGGCTACACCTTC,CASSYTLQGATYGYTF,16,.,TRBV6-5,TRBJ1-2,.
TGTGCCAGCAGACTTGGACAGGGAGCCACCGGGGAGCTGTTTTTT,CASRLGQGATGELFF,15,few,TRBV11-1,TRBJ2-2,TRBD1
TGTGCCACCAGTGATTCCCTGAACACTGAAGCTTTCTTT,CATSDSLNTEAFF,13,many,TRBV24-1,TRBJ1-1,.
TGCAGTGCTAGGGGTGGACAGGGCTACAATGAGCAGTTCTTC,CSARGGQGYNEQFF,14,.,TRBV20-1,TRBJ2-1,TRBD1
TGTGCCAGCAGTTACTCTTGGGGGCCGACGGGCACAGATACGCAGTATTTT,CASSYSWGPTGTDTQYF,17,few,TRBV6-5,TRBJ2-3,.
TGTGCCAGCAGCCGCGGGACCCCAGATACGCAGTATTTT,CASSRGTPDTQYF,13,few,TRBV3-1,TRBJ2-3,.
TGTGCCAGCAGGCCCGGGGCGGTGTCCAGCCAGCCCCAGCATTTT,CASRPGAVSSQPQHF,15,.,TRBV12-3/TRBV12-4,TRBJ1-5,.
TGTGCCATCAGTGAGTCACCGGGACAGGGGGCGGAGACCCAGTACTTC,CAISESPGQGAETQYF,16,few,TRBV10-3,TRBJ2-5,TRBD1
TGTGCCAGCAGTTGGGGCCGGGGCCGTGGAGAGACCCAGTACTTC,CASSWGRGRGETQYF,15,.,TRBV12-3/TRBV12-4,TRBJ2-5,.
TGTGCCAGCAGTGAGTCAGGGACCGAAAATAATTCACCCCTCCACTTT,CASSESGTENNSPLHF,16,.,TRBV2,TRBJ1-6,.
TGCGCCAGCAGCGTCTCCGGGACTAGCGGGGGACTCACGGATACGCAGTATTTT,CASSVSGTSGGLTDTQYF,18,few,TRBV5-1,TRBJ2-3,TRBD2
TGTGCCAGCAATGGACAGGGACCTAACTATGGCTACACCTTC,CASNGQGPNYGYTF,14,.,TRBV2,TRBJ1-2,TRBD1
TGTGCCAGCAGCTTAACTGACATCGTCACCGGGGAGCTGTTTTTT,CASSLTDIVTGELFF,15,.,TRBV7-9,TRBJ2-2,.
TGCGCCAGCAGCCAAGATTATAAGGACAGGGGGCGAAATGGCTACACCTTC,CASSQDYKDRGRNGYTF,17,.,TRBV4-1,TRBJ1-2,TRBD1
TGCAGTGCGCCGGTACAGGGCCTGGATGGCTACACCTTC,CSAPVQGLDGYTF,13,.,TRBV20-1,TRBJ1-2,.
TGCAGCCGGACGGACGGATACAATGAGCAGTTCTTC,CSRTDGYNEQFF,12,.,TRBV29-1,TRBJ2-1,.
TGTGCCAGCAGCTCAGCGGGGGACTACAATGAGCAGTTCTTC,CASSSAGDYNEQFF,14,once,TRBV6-5,TRBJ2-1,TRBD2
TGCAGTTCCGGACTAGCGGGGGGGCCTTGGGAGACCCAGTACTTC,CSSGLAGGPWETQYF,15,few,TRBV20-1,TRBJ2-5,TRBD2
TGCAGCGGGGGCTTTGAAGAGACCCAGTACTTC,CSGGFEETQYF,11,many,TRBV29-1,TRBJ2-5,.
TGTGCCAGCAGTTCAGGCAATAGCAATCAGCCCCAGCATTTT,CASSSGNSNQPQHF,14,.,TRBV6-6,TRBJ1-5,.
TGTGCCAGCTCTCCGGGACAGGGGACCAATCAGCCCCAGCATTTT,CASSPGQGTNQPQHF,15,many,TRBV18,TRBJ1-5,TRBD1
TGCGCCAGCAGCCAAGATGGGGGGAACTTTTACTATGGCTACACCTTC,CASSQDGGNFYYGYTF,16,many,TRBV4-1,TRBJ1-2,.
TGTGCCAGCACCCCCGGCGAGCGGGGGACGAACACCGGGGAGCTGTTTTTT,CASTPGERGTNTGELFF,17,many,TRBV7-2,TRBJ2-2,TRBD2
TGCGCCAGCAGCTTGATGGCCTCGGGGGGGTCGGATACGCAGTATTTT,CASSLMASGGSDTQYF,16,few,TRBV5-1,TRBJ2-3,TRBD2
TGCGCCAGCAGCCAAGATACCCGGGACAGGGGTGATGAGCAGTTCTTC,CASSQDTRDRGDEQFF,16,few,TRBV4-1,TRBJ2-1,TRBD1
TGCGCCAGCAGCTCGCAGGGGGGTGATGAGCAGTTCTTC,CASSSQGGDEQFF,13,few,TRBV5-1,TRBJ2-1,.
TGTGCCAGCACCTACAGGGTGAACACTGAAGCTTTCTTT,CASTYRVNTEAFF,13,.,TRBV18,TRBJ1-1,.
TGTGCCAGCAGTTTTGGGCAGGGGGATTGGTATGGCTACACCTTC,CASSFGQGDWYGYTF,15,few,TRBV28,TRBJ1-2,TRBD1
TGTGCCAGCAGTTACTTGGGACTAGGGGGAGATACGCAGTATTTT,CASSYLGLGGDTQYF,15,many,TRBV6-5,TRBJ2-3,TRBD2
TGTGCCACCAGTGGCGACAGGGCCTACAATGAGCAGTTCTTC,CATSGDRAYNEQFF,14,few,TRBV24-1,TRBJ2-1,TRBD1
TGCGCCAGCAGCCAAGATAGTATTTATGGGACCCAGTACTTC,CASSQDSIYGTQYF,14,many,TRBV4-3,TRBJ2-5,.
TGTGCCAGCAGCTTAGCCGGTAACTCTGGAAACACCATATATTTT,CASSLAGNSGNTIYF,15,.,TRBV11-2,TRBJ1-3,.
TGCGCCAGCAGCCAAGACTGGACTGTTCAGCCCCAGCATTTT,CASSQDWTVQPQHF,14,.,TRBV4-3,TRBJ1-5,.
TGCAGTGTCTCGTTCTCCGCCGGGGGGGCTTACAATGAGCAGTTCTTC,CSVSFSAGGAYNEQFF,16,.,TRBV20-1,TRBJ2-1,TRBD2
TGTGCCAGCGCTGCAGGGAATCAGCCCCAGCATTTT,CASAAGNQPQHF,12,.,TRBV28,TRBJ1-5,.
TGCAGTGCTGCCACCGACAGGCACTACGAGCAGTACTTC,CSAATDRHYEQYF,13,.,TRBV20-1,TRBJ2-7,.
TGTGCCAGTAGTATAGCGTTAGAGCAGTTCTTC,CASSIALEQFF,11,.,TRBV19,TRBJ2-1,.
TGTGCCAGTAGGAGACAGGGGATGTCTGGGGCCAACGTCCTGACTTTC,CASRRQGMSGANVLTF,16,.,TRBV19,TRBJ2-6,TRBD1
TGTGCCAGCCAACTAAGGGGACAGAACACTGAAGCTTTCTTT,CASQLRGQNTEAFF,14,few,TRBV7-2,TRBJ1-1,.
TGTGCCAGCAGCCAAGTCCGACAGGGGGGCACAGATACGCAGTATTTT,CASSQVRQGGTDTQYF,16,few,TRBV14,TRBJ2-3,TRBD1
TGTGCCAGCAGACCGGCGACTAGCGGGACCACCTACGAGCAGTACTTC,CASRPATSGTTYEQYF,16,.,TRBV12-3/TRBV12-4,TRBJ2-7,TRBD2
TGCGCCAGCAGCCAAGCCCGGACAGGGGGCTGGTCCAAAAACATTCAGTACTTC,CASSQARTGGWSKNIQYF,18,many,TRBV4-3,TRBJ2-4,TRBD1
TGTGCCAGCTCACCACGGACCCTAGGGGGGCCAAACACTGAAGCTTTCTTT,CASSPRTLGGPNTEAFF,17,few,TRBV18,TRBJ1-1,.
TGTGCCAGCAGCCGCTCGACGGGGAGCTCATACGAGCAGTACTTC,CASSRSTGSSYEQYF,15,few,TRBV6-5,TRBJ2-7,.
TGTGCCAGCAGCGCACTTTCCGGGAGTGCGACTTACAATGAGCAGTTCTTC,CASSALSGSATYNEQFF,17,few,TRBV3-1,TRBJ2-1,.
TGCAGTGCTAGCCGGGACATCTACGGCTACACCTTC,CSASRDIYGYTF,12,.,TRBV20-1,TRBJ1-2,.
TGCGCCAGCAGCCGCTTCGGACAGAGCTCTGGAAACACCATATATTTT,CASSRFGQSSGNTIYF,16,few,TRBV4-1,TRBJ1-3,.
TGTGCCAGCAGTGAGGGAGTGAACACTGAAGCTTTCTTT,CASSEGVNTEAFF,13,many,TRBV5-1,TRBJ1-1,.